The present entry profiles one T cell receptor (beta chain) with its context. The specificity of this receptor is unknown. No base quality information exists; no much larger clone differs at one position. Other DNA sequences in this sample translate to the same CDR3. Libraries were prepared through the immunoSEQ multiplex PCR assay. The multiplex PCR relied on a mix of 60 forward primers for TCR Vbeta segments and 13 reverse primers for TCR Jbeta segments. A multiplex PCR assay on genomic DNA amplified the CDR3 region of rearranged TCR beta genes. On the Illumina HiSeq System, the amplified TCR beta libraries were sequenced as 87-base-pair reads. Under the source paper's analysis protocol: A later analysis tallied some 79 million unique TCR beta chains across the 666 repertoires, and approximately 11 million of those chains were shared by two or more donors. A nearest-neighbor algorithm error-corrected the raw reads and collapsed the reads into unique sequences, merging closely related sequences to remove PCR and sequencing errors. V, D and J gene segments were assigned by aligning CDR3 sequences to IMGT reference sequences. For a sequence to be retained, a match of at least six nucleotides to both a V gene segment and a J gene segment was required. Rearrangements were called productive when the CDR3 lacked stop codons and stayed in frame with V and J; all others were non-productive. Following IMGT convention, CDR3 was defined as the stretch from the second conserved V-encoded cysteine to the conserved J-encoded phenylalanine. The earlier analysis of about 530 of the donors excluded any sequence lacking an unambiguous match to a single V gene segment. An earlier analysis of a few hundred of the donors called V segments functional above 56.7% productive rearrangements and segregating when the between-donor standard deviation exceeded 5%. A statistical classification framework was built to diagnose cytomegalovirus status from the catalog of TCR beta chain sequences. V and J gene assignment, in a later analysis, came from comparing TCR nucleotide sequences with IMGT/GENE-DB human TR gene sequences. In a later analysis, CDR3 sequences and most-parsimonious VDJ recombination scenarios were assigned using the TCRdist pipeline. A later analysis defined each TCR beta chain by its CDR3 amino acid sequence plus V-gene family, and excluded reads lacking a unique V-gene family. As a way to deal with suspected cross-contamination and a sequencing artifact, a later analysis dropped 640 or so nucleotide sequences that were highly shared and had low generation probability. In a later analysis, a clonal expansion index was calculated for each public chain from normalized within-repertoire ranks of inferred template counts. In a later analysis, generation probabilities were computed using a VDJ recombination model fitted to out-of-frame rearrangements, and the results were checked against IGoR. In a later analysis, TCR-TCR, TCR-HLA and TCR-CMV co-occurrence was scored with hypergeometric tests, and a repertoire-size bias correction was applied to TCR pairs. To estimate false discovery rates, a later analysis permuted the HLA or CMV assignments 20 times. In a later analysis, co-occurring TCRs were grouped with DBSCAN, and TCRdist sequence similarity was added when clustering was performed within HLA-allele-positive subsets. Repertoires with fewer than 30,000 or more than 120,000 public chains, plus five repertoires with anomalous nucleotide sharing, were excluded from co-occurrence clustering. The table was pulled from immuneACCESS by TCRdb, which kept in-frame rearrangements only. Such tables lose some clones; where checked, under half of the loss comes from unresolved V genes, and the rest has no known cause. The D gene and trimming were derived from the DNA, and the V and J assignments and clone size from that table. In all, the sample holds about 170,000 clones, and approximately 86% of those were seen once. The biggest ten clones account for 1.5% of the sample.

The data are from a study of cytomegalovirus exposure and HLA in healthy donors (dated by TCRdb to about 2017). Background for the entire study: In an earlier analysis of around 540 of the donors, around 300 Gb of sequence data and 100 million or so unique TCR beta sequences from 180 million or so T cells were reported. An early release covering just under 650 HLA-typed donors comprised about 310 gigabases of sequencing data and roughly 85 million unique TCR sequences. Among the roughly 400 genotyped donors, approximately 76% belonged to the genetic ancestry cluster associated with self-reported Caucasian donors. The study aimed to test whether cataloging public T cell receptors could reveal signatures of past pathogen exposure. Using immunosequencing, the study profiled T cell repertoires from about 650 subjects and related those repertoires to cytomegalovirus serostatus. A separate validation cohort of 100 to 150 different subjects was used in addition to the roughly 640-subject first cohort. To predict cytomegalovirus infection status, the study combined high-throughput TCR immunosequencing, statistical association of individual TCRs with disease status, and machine learning. A later analysis re-examined previously published TCR beta repertoires from roughly 720 donors and added high-resolution HLA genotyping to investigate patterns of TCR occurrence. Rather than using new phenotypic data, the later analysis identified candidate immune exposures from TCR beta sequences and from how often those sequences occurred across donors. To decide whether each TCR beta V gene segment behaved as functional or pseudogenic, an earlier analysis of 587 of the donors relied on high-throughput TCR beta sequencing. Donor age, sex, ethnicity and CMV serostatus were collected together with the repertoire data. A later genetic analysis used genome-wide SNP genotypes for 398 of the 666 donors, treating that subset as a discovery cohort. Every repertoire in the discovery cohort had been generated on one and the same sequencing platform. HLA typing included class I and class II loci at four-digit resolution. The number of typed donors differed by locus: roughly 620-630 for A, B, C, DRB1 and DQB1; 522 for DQA1; some 610 for DPA1; and roughly 490 for DPB1. Because of strong linkage in the cohort, 5 or 6 DR-DQ haplotypes were treated as single units for association and clustering. Across around 400 genotyped donors of the cohort, an average of about 250,000 unique TCR beta nucleotide sequences per donor were sequenced, and roughly a sixth of those sequences were non-productive.

Deletion took 4 bases off V and 8 bases off J, with a span of 8 bases between the germline ends. From a lookup of the germline V gene (reference sequence), CDR1 and CDR2 are LNHDA and SQIVND. The CDR3 spans 11 residues, from the cysteine through the phenylalanine. Only CDR3 DNA remains: 33 bases, in frame from the first base. The cohort consisted of hundreds of healthy bone marrow donors. All cohort members were sampled while nominally healthy, although unrecorded immune exposures were likely present. The donor was CMV seronegative and belonged to the group of roughly 330 seronegative cohort members. A peripheral blood sample was collected from each donor, and TCR beta sequencing was performed on peripheral blood mononuclear cells. Genomic DNA was extracted from the blood cell samples with the Qiagen DNeasy Blood Extraction Kit. What the research found in general, with its limitations: An earlier analysis of approximately 530 of the donors showed that most TCR beta V segments appeared in productive rearrangements either about 90% or about 30% of the time, which broadly matched IMGT annotations. According to a later genetic analysis, donors in an Asian-associated ancestry cluster had fewer N-insertions in productive TCRs than the approximately 670-donor mean. The study gave a list of some 150 TCR beta chains associated with cytomegalovirus. A cluster of highly shared sequence variants was judged likely to be a technical artifact of the sequencing pipeline. In a later analysis, some 18,000 TCR beta sequences were associated with specific HLA alleles at a false discovery rate of 0.05. Assigning TCR associations to individual alleles was difficult when HLA alleles, especially DR and DQ, strongly co-occurred. A further reported finding was that TCR beta sequences accurately predicted the HLA-A and HLA-B alleles for most subjects in the first cohort. The classifier was reported to diagnose cytomegalovirus status with high specificity and sensitivity in both the original and validation cohorts. A later analysis reported that several top co-occurrence clusters appeared linked to parvovirus B19, influenza, CMV and Epstein-Barr virus. Most TCR sequences were seen in very few donors, while some public TCRs were found in many individuals. In a later analysis, HLA-associated TCR beta chains showed more clonal expansion and lower generation probabilities than non-associated chains that were equally common. An association between a missense DCLRE1C variant and V-gene and J-gene trimming of TCR beta chains was found in a later genetic analysis and replicated in an independent cohort. A few of the identified cytomegalovirus-associated TCR beta chains were confirmed in vitro to be specific for cytomegalovirus antigens. Sequencing depth was assumed to be roughly uniform across donors in the presence/absence analyses, though that assumption may not hold. CMV serostatus was the only immune exposure information available for the cohort. The authors suggested that the approach could potentially be extended to other disease states and immunological phenotypes. Most CMV-associated TCR beta chains appeared to be HLA-restricted in a later analysis, and the HLA associations seemed to be driven largely by CMV exposure. A later analysis found that TCR association rates varied across HLA loci, with DRB1 alleles showing the most associated TCRs and HLA-C alleles the fewest. Because some donors lacked HLA typing at each locus, the association tests relied only on the typed subset. The 87-base-pair reads could not distinguish some IMGT-functional V segments, including TRBV6-2 and TRBV6-3, so those segments were excluded. This cohort had only TCR beta chains sequenced, and the lack of alpha or paired-chain data limited which features could be detected. Because counts were too low, about 17 rarely observed V segments, including chromosome 9 orphons, were excluded from the earlier analysis of some 590 of the donors. Linkage disequilibrium might explain the correlated functional status among segregating V segments, but an unknown experimental factor could not be ruled out.

Input material: PBMCs. The origin of this receptor is a male donor in good health and CMV-seronegative. Recombination joined TRBV19 with TRBJ1-1, with a weak D call of TRBD1 (6 bases match). At the DNA level, the sequence is TGTGCCAGTAGTACCGGGACAGAAGCTTTCTTT. The translation is CASSTGTEAFF.